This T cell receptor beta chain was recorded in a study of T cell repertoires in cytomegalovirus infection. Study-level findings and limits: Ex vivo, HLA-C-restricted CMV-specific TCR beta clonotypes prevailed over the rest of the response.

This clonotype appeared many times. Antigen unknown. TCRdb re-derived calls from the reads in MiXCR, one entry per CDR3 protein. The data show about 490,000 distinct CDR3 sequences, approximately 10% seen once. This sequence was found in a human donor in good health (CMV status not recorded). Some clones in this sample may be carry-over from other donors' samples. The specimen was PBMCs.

CDR3 residues: CASSGIKGLGAHEQFF. CDR3 nucleotides: TGTGCCAGCAGCGGAATTAAGGGACTAGGGGCACATGAGCAGTTCTTC. The chain is built from TRBV7-8 and TRBJ2-1; 8 bases are a match to TRBD2. Germline loops: CDR1 SGHVS, CDR2 FQNEAQ. After removal of 5 bases from V and 8 bases from J, the junction contained 14 bases not matched to a gene. The CDR3 extends over 16 amino acids.